The entry below describes one TCR beta chain. No antigen is known for it. Assay: immunoSEQ multiplex PCR; the TCRdb copy retains only in-frame clones and omits some. The data show about 72,000 clones, 91% seen once. The data stem from a study of siplizumab effects on memory and regulatory T cells. The study's findings and limits: Siplizumab produced a significant drop in alloreactive sequences attributable to unstimulated CD4+ memory cells. Roughly 75-95% of proliferating clones (CD4+ or CD8+) could not be assigned a naive or memory phenotype.

This clonotype was obtained from a human donor in good health. Sequencing was carried out using CD8+ T cells sorted from blood.

CDR3 bases: TGTGCCTGGAGTCCGGACAGGGGACTCCTGGGGTGGGAGCAGTACTTC. It codes for CAWSPDRGLLGWEQYF. The chain joins TRBV30 to TRBJ2-7, with 9 bases aligning to TRBD1. V dropped 2 bases and J dropped 7; count of bases not matched to a gene: 15. The CDR3 runs to 16 residues. Germline assignment: CDR1 GTSNPN and CDR2 SVGIG (reference sequence).